Each of the 20 T cell receptor beta chains below was sequenced from the same sample in a study of control samples from healthy donors and cancer patients. TCRdb's table, derived via immunoSEQ multiplex PCR, lists solely in-frame clones and lacks some. The sample yields about 73,000 clones, roughly 89% seen once. The sequencing input was PBMCs. These receptors were taken from a man aged 55 to 70 with lung cancer.

The V call is TRBV7-9, the J call TRBJ1-6, with D unclear. The CDR3 loop spans 13 amino acids. Germline lookup yields CDR1 SEHNR and CDR2 FQNEAQ (reference sequence). Trimming removed 1 base at V and 7 bases at J, with 5 bases between. The CDR3 DNA reads as TGTGCCAGCAGCTTAGATTGGAATTCACCCCTCCACTTT. Protein sequence: CASSLDWNSPLHF.

V gene TRBV10-1 combines with J gene TRBJ2-1; no reliable D call. Germline loops: CDR1 WNHNN, CDR2 SYGVQD (reference sequence). The CDR3 is 12 amino acids. The V end was cut by 3 bases, the J end by 5 bases, with 5 bases between. CDR3 sequence reads: CASSDRHNEQFF. The CDR3 bases are TGCGCCAGCAGTGACCGGCACAATGAGCAGTTCTTC.

The V gene is TRBV12-5, the J gene TRBJ2-7; D may be TRBD2 (6 bases). In germline, CDR1 is LGHNT, CDR2 FRNRAP. The CDR3 extends over 14 amino acids. V was cut by 9 bases and J by 3 bases, with 18 bases left in between. CDR3 DNA sequence: TGTGCTAGCGCTACTAGTGGAGGGGTCTACGAGCAGTACTTC. This codes for CASATSGGVYEQYF.

The chain employs TRBV6-5 and TRBJ1-4; 9 bases line up with TRBD1. Unmatched junction bases numbered 6, after V lost 7 bases and J lost 6 bases. The CDR3 sequence is 14 residues long. The V gene's germline CDR1 is MNHEY and CDR2 SVGAGI. The DNA for the CDR3 is TGTGCCAGCACCACAGGGGGCATCGATGAAAAACTGTTTTTT. Translation gives CASTTGGIDEKLFF.

This chain uses TRBV11-2 with TRBJ1-1, with D maybe TRBD1 (5 bases). CDR3 length: 16 residues. The V end lost 5 bases, the J end lost 1 base, and 17 bases lay between the germline ends. Per germline, CDR1 SGHAT and CDR2 FQNNGV. CDR3 DNA sequence: TGTGCCAGCAGCCCCCCTATCCGACAGACGAACACTGAAGCTTTCTTT. This codes for CASSPPIRQTNTEAFF.

This sequence joins TRBV6-5 and TRBJ2-1; TRBD1 aligns across 9 bases. There are 14 residues in the CDR3. CDR1 MNHEY and CDR2 SVGAGI come from the germline V gene. V shed 6 bases, J shed 4 bases, and the junction held 4 bases outside the gene matches. The CDR3 is CASRETGGYNEQFF. The CDR3 nucleotides are TGTGCCAGCAGGGAGACAGGGGGATACAATGAGCAGTTCTTC.

CDR3 nucleotide sequence: TGTGCCAGCAGCGTCGAACCGCGGGGGGAGACCCAGTACTTC. Translation: CASSVEPRGETQYF. This chain connects TRBV9 to TRBJ2-5, with 7 bases fitting TRBD2. The CDR3 totals 14 residues. Germline V gene sequence: CDR1 SGDLS, CDR2 YYNGEE. The J segment lost 5 bases and the V segment lost 2 bases, leaving 6 bases of the junction unmatched.

In regard to this clone: The same CDR3 also results from other DNA sequences found in this sample. CDR3 DNA sequence: TGCGCCAGCAGCTTGGCCGTTCGGTTCATGCGCCAGGGGCGGCACAATGAGCAGTTCTTC. This gives the protein CASSLAVRFMRQGRHNEQFF. The V and J genes are TRBV5-1 and TRBJ2-1, with D tentatively TRBD1 (6 bases). Looked up from germline, CDR1 is SGHRS and CDR2 is YFSETQ. The CDR3 covers 20 residues. V dropped 0 bases and J dropped 5 bases, with 27 bases sitting between them.

V is TRBV5-6 and J is TRBJ1-3, with a possible D match to TRBD1 (5 bases). This CDR3 contains 14 residues. From germline, CDR1 is SGHDT and CDR2 YYEEEE. The V end lost 1 base, the J end lost 2 bases, and 7 bases lay between the germline ends. CDR3: CASSLTGTGNTIYF. The CDR3 DNA follows: TGTGCCAGCAGCTTGACAGGCACTGGAAACACCATATATTTT.

V gene TRBV7-3 combines with J gene TRBJ1-6; D unclear. Germline-derived CDR1 and CDR2 are SGHTA and FQGTGA. This CDR3 has 15 amino acids. Trimming stripped 0 bases from V and 0 bases from J, with 3 bases between. This chain's CDR3 is CASSLTNSYNSPLHF. Here the CDR3 DNA reads TGTGCCAGCAGCTTAACGAACTCCTATAATTCACCCCTCCACTTT.

The gene calls are TRBV9 and TRBJ1-1; 8 bases align to TRBD1. This CDR3 has 13 amino acids. Germline CDR1 SGDLS, CDR2 YYNGEE. The ends lost 0 bases at V and 11 bases at J; junction bases unmatched: 6. In nucleotides, the CDR3 is TGTGCCAGCAGCGTAGCCCCGACAGGGGCGGCTTTCTTT. It yields the protein CASSVAPTGAAFF.

CDR3 nucleotides: TGTGCCAGCTCACCCGGACAGGGCACGAACACCGGGGAGCTGTTTTTT. It translates to CASSPGQGTNTGELFF. The chain links TRBV18 to TRBJ2-2; 8 nucleotides agree with TRBD1. Germline V CDR1 and CDR2: KGHSH, LQKENI. Trimming cost V 3 bases and J 0 bases; bases outside gene matches: 3. This CDR3 comprises 16 residues.

The V and J genes are TRBV9 and TRBJ1-3; 9 bases line up with TRBD1. After removal of 0 bases from V and 0 bases from J, the junction contained 4 bases not matched to a gene. CDR3 length: 17 amino acids. Per the germline V gene, CDR1 is SGDLS and CDR2 is YYNGEE. The CDR3 loop reads CASSVVGQGASGNTIYF. The CDR3 DNA follows: TGTGCCAGCAGCGTAGTGGGACAGGGTGCCTCTGGAAACACCATATATTTT.

The rearrangement links TRBV5-5 to TRBJ2-3; 10 bases are a match to TRBD1. Germline trimming cut 4 bases from V and 3 bases from J; bases unmatched to any gene: 11. Germline V gives CDR1 SGHKS, CDR2 YYEKEE (reference sequence). There are 17 residues in the CDR3. CDR3 amino acids: CASSRAGDRGRTDTQYF. CDR3 in DNA: TGTGCCAGCAGCCGGGCCGGGGACAGGGGAAGGACAGATACGCAGTATTTT. Full variable domain (remainder filled in from reference TRBV5-5 and TRBJ2-3): DAGVTQSPTHLIKTRGQQVTLRCSPISGHKSVSWYQQVLGQGPQFIFQYYEKEERGRGNFPDRFSARQFPNYSSELNVNALLLGDSALYLCASSRAGDRGRTDTQYFGPGTRLTVL.

V gene TRBV7-2 combines with J gene TRBJ2-3, with D unclear. The V gene's germline CDR1 is SGHTA and CDR2 FQGNSA. The CDR3 extends over 14 amino acids. Trimming stripped 2 bases from V and 0 bases from J, with 6 bases between. The CDR3 DNA sequence: TGTGCCAGCAGCTTAAGGGTCAGCACAGATACGCAGTATTTT. Its translation is CASSLRVSTDTQYF.

The chain uses TRBV5-6 and TRBJ2-5; 7 bases are a match to TRBD1. Per the germline V gene, CDR1 is SGHDT and CDR2 is YYEEEE. This CDR3 is built from 14 residues. J gave up 5 bases and V 4 bases, and 8 bases lay outside the gene matches. CDR3 bases: TGTGCCAGCAGCCAATCCGGGACAGCGGAGACCCAGTACTTC. Translating gives CASSQSGTAETQYF.

The V and J genes are TRBV19 and TRBJ2-1; D is ambiguous. The CDR3 spans 12 residues. V lost 3 bases to trimming and J lost 7 bases, with 7 bases between them. Germline V lookup: CDR1 LNHDA, CDR2 SQIVND (reference sequence). This chain's CDR3 is CASSMRRNEQFF. The CDR3 bases are TGTGCCAGTAGTATGCGGAGAAATGAGCAGTTCTTC.

This sequence joins TRBV20-1 and TRBJ1-1, with D unresolved. Germline CDR1 reads DFQATT; CDR2 reads SNEGSKA (reference sequence). CDR3 length equals 11 residues. With 6 bases removed from V and 5 bases from J, the gap between germline ends came to 10 bases. The CDR3 loop is CSAGRGTEAFF. CDR3 in DNA: TGCAGTGCCGGACGGGGAACTGAAGCTTTCTTT.

The chain recombines TRBV9 with TRBJ2-7, with 8 bases fitting TRBD1. After removal of 4 bases from V and 1 base from J, the junction contained 7 bases not matched to a gene. The CDR3 has 15 amino acids. The germline V gene encodes CDR1 SGDLS and CDR2 YYNGEE. The CDR3 DNA is TGTGCCAGCAGCCCCGGGACAGGCGGGTCCTACGAGCAGTACTTC. It translates to CASSPGTGGSYEQYF.

This rearrangement joins TRBV7-8 to TRBJ2-7; possibly TRBD1 for D (5 bases). The V end was cut by 4 bases, the J end by 0 bases, with 10 bases between. CDR3 size: 14 residues. Germline CDR1 SGHVS, CDR2 FQNEAQ. The CDR3 coding sequence is TGTGCCAGCAGCTCGAGACAGTCCTCCTACGAGCAGTACGTC. Its translation is CASSSRQSSYEQYV.